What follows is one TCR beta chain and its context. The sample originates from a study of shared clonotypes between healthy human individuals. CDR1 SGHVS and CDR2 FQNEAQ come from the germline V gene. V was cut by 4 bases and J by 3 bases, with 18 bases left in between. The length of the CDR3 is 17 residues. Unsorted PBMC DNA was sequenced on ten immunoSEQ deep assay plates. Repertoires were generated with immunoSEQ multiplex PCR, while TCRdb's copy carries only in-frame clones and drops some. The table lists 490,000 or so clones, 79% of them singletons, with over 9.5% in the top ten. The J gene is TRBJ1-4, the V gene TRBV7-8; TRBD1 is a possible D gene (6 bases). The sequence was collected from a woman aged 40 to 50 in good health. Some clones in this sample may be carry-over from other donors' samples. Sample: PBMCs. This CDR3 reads CASSSLPGHLSNEKLFF. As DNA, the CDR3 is TGTGCCAGCAGCTCACTACCGGGACATTTATCTAATGAAAAACTGTTTTTT.